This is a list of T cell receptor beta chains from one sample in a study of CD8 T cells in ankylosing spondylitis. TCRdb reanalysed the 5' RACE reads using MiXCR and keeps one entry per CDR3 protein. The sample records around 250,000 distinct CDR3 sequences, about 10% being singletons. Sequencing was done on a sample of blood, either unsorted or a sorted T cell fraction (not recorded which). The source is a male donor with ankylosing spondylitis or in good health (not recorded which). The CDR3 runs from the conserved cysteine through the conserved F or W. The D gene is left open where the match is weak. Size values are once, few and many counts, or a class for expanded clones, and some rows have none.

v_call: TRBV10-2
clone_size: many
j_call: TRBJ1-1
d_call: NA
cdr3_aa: CAGWAGLGSEAFF
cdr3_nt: TGCGCTGGTTGGGCTGGGCTTGGTAGTGAAGCTTTCTTT

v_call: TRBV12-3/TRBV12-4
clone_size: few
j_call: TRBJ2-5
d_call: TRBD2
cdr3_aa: CASSTSSLAGSPIQETQYF
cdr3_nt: TGTGCCAGCAGCACCTCTTCACTAGCGGGGAGCCCGATACAAGAGACCCAGTACTTC

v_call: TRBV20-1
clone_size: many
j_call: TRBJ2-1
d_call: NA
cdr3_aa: CSGGAGALSYNEQFF
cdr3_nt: TGCAGTGGGGGGGCGGGAGCCCTCTCCTACAATGAGCAGTTCTTC

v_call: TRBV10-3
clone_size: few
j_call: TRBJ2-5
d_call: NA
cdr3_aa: CAISESTSAGQETQYF
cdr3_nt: TGTGCCATCAGTGAGTCGACCTCGGCCGGGCAAGAGACCCAGTACTTC

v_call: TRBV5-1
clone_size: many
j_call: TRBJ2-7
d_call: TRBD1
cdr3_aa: CASSFTGGTYEQYF
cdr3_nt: TGCGCCAGCAGCTTCACAGGGGGGACCTACGAGCAGTACTTC

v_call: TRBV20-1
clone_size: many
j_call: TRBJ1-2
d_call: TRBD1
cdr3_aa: CSAMTGNYGYTF
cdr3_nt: TGCAGTGCGATGACAGGGAACTATGGCTACACCTTC

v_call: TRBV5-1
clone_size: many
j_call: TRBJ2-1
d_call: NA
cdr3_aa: CATRRAGYNEQFF
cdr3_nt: TGCGCCACGCGGAGGGCCGGGTACAATGAGCAGTTCTTC

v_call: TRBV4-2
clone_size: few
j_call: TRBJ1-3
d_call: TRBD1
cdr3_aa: CASSRFRSRDSPFISGNTIYF
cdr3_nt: TGTGCCAGCAGCCGATTTCGTAGCCGGGACAGTCCTTTCATCTCTGGAAACACCATATATTTT

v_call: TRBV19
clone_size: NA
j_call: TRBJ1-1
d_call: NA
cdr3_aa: CASSLSGELGPEAFF
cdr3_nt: TGTGCCAGTAGTCTATCAGGGGAGTTGGGACCTGAAGCTTTCTTT

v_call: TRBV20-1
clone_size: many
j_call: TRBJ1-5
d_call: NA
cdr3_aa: CSARDGLRNQPQHF
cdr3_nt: TGCAGTGCTAGAGATGGCCTCAGAAATCAGCCCCAGCATTTT

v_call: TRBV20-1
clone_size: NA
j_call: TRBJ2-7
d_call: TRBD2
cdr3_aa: CSAAALAGVGEQYF
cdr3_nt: TGCAGTGCTGCCGCACTAGCGGGAGTTGGAGAGCAGTACTTC

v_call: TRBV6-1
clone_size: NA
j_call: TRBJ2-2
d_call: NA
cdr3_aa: CASSPHSSKDGELFF
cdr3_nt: TGTGCCAGCAGCCCCCACTCTTCTAAGGACGGGGAGCTGTTTTTT

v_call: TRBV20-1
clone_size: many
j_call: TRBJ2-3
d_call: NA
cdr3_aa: CSRGGGFTDTQYF
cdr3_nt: TGCAGCCGGGGCGGAGGATTTACAGATACGCAGTATTTT

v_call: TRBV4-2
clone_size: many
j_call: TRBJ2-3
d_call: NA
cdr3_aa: CASSQGSDTDTQYF
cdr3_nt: TGTGCCAGCAGCCAAGGGTCAGACACAGATACGCAGTATTTT

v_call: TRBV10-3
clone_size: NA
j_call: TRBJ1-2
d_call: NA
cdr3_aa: CAIGEDYGYTF
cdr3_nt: TGTGCCATCGGGGAGGACTATGGCTACACCTTC

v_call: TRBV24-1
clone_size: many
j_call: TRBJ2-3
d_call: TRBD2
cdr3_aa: CATSAAGGTGRTQYF
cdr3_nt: TGTGCCACCAGTGCAGCGGGAGGTACCGGGCGTACGCAGTATTTT

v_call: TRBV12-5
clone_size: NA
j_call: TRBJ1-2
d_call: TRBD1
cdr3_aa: CASGRARDRLYGYTF
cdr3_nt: TGTGCTAGTGGTCGCGCCCGGGACAGACTCTATGGCTACACCTTC

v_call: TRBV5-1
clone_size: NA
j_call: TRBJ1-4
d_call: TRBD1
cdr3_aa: CASSLVPGQGSGEKLFF
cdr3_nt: TGCGCCAGCAGCTTGGTCCCGGGACAGGGGTCAGGGGAAAAACTGTTTTTT

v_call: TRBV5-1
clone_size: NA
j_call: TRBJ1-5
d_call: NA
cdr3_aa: CASSLAGWGNQPQHF
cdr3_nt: TGCGCCAGCAGCTTGGCCGGCTGGGGCAATCAGCCCCAGCATTTT

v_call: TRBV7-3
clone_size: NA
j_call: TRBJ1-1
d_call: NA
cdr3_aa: CASSLSTSTEAFF
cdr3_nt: TGTGCCAGCAGCTTATCCACGAGCACTGAAGCTTTCTTT

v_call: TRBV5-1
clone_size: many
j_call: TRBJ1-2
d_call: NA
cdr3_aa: CASSLADYYGYTF
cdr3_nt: TGCGCCAGCAGCTTGGCAGATTACTATGGCTACACCTTC

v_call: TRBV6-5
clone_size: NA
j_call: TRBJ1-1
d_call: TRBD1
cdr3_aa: CASSYPTGVDEAFF
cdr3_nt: TGTGCCAGCAGTTACCCAACAGGGGTGGATGAAGCTTTCTTT

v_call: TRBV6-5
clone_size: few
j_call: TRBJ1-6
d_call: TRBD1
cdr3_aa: CASSYSSHRDRVKNSPLHF
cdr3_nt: TGTGCCAGCAGTTACTCGTCACACCGGGACAGAGTTAAAAATTCACCCCTCCACTTT

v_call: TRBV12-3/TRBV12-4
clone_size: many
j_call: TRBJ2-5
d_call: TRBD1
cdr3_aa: CASSTLRQGPYF
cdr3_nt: TGTGCCAGCAGTACGCTTCGACAGGGTCCGTACTTC

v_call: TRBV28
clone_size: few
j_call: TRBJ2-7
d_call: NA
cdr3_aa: CASSLGRAFDEQYF
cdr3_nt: TGTGCCAGCAGTTTAGGCAGGGCCTTTGACGAGCAGTACTTC

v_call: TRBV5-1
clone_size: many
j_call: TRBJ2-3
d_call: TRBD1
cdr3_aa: CASSDRVTDTQYF
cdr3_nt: TGCGCCAGCAGCGACAGGGTAACAGATACGCAGTATTTT

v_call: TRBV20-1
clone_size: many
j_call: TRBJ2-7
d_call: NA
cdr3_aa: CSARDGGGTYEQYF
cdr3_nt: TGCAGTGCTAGAGACGGAGGGGGAACCTACGAGCAGTACTTC

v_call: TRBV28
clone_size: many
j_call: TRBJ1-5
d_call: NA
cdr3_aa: CASRRSGASNQPQHF
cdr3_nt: TGTGCCAGCAGGCGATCAGGGGCTAGCAATCAGCCCCAGCATTTT

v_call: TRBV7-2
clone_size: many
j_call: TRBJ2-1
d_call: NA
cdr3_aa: CASSSRRGGEYNEQFF
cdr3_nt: TGTGCCAGCAGCTCTCGAAGGGGCGGGGAATACAATGAGCAGTTCTTC

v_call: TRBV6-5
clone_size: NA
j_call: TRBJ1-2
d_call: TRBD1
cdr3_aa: CASGTGNYGYTF
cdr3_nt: TGTGCCAGCGGGACAGGCAACTATGGCTACACCTTC

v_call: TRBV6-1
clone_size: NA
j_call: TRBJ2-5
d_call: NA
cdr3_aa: CASSVNFQETQYF
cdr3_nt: TGTGCCAGCAGTGTAAATTTCCAAGAGACCCAGTACTTC

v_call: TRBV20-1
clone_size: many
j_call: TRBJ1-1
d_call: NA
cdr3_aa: CSAREEQGLETEAFF
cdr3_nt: TGCAGTGCTAGAGAGGAACAGGGTTTGGAGACTGAAGCTTTCTTT

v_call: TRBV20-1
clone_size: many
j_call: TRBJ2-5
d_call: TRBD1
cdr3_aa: CSAVGGGQETQYF
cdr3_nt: TGCAGTGCTGTAGGGGGCGGGCAAGAGACCCAGTACTTC

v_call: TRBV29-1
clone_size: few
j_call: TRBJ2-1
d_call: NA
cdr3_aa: CSGRQSYNEQFF
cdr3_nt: TGCAGCGGCCGACAGAGCTACAATGAGCAGTTCTTC

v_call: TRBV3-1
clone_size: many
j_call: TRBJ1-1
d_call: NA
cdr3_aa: CASSPTVGGLGTEAFF
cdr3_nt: TGTGCCAGCAGCCCAACAGTTGGGGGCCTGGGCACTGAAGCTTTCTTT

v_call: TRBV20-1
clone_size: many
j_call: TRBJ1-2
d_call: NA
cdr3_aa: CSARIPNYGYTF
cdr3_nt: TGCAGTGCGCGCATTCCTAACTATGGCTACACCTTC

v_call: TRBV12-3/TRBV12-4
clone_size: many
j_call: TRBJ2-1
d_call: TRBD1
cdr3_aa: CASSLVDWTGVYNEQFF
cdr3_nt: TGTGCCAGCAGTTTAGTTGACTGGACAGGGGTTTACAATGAGCAGTTCTTC

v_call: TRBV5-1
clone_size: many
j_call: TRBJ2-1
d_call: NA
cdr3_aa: CASSLDGDYNEQFF
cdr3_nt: TGCGCCAGCAGCTTGGACGGAGACTACAATGAGCAGTTCTTC

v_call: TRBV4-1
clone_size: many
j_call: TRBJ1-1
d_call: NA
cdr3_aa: CASSQTPLQGNTEAFF
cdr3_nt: TGCGCCAGCAGCCAAACGCCTTTACAGGGAAACACTGAAGCTTTCTTT